The T cell receptor (beta chain) described here comes from a study of blood T cells in healthy people across ages. This clonotype showed up many times. Using a J-beta primer mix together with a sample-barcoded 5' primer, a second PCR was run for roughly 6 to 12 cycles. MiXCR, run by TCRdb on the 5' RACE reads, gives a single entry per CDR3 protein. Seen here are around 670,000 distinct CDR3 sequences, less than 35% observed once, and the top ten hold approximately 14%. This CDR3 contains 15 residues. CDR1 and CDR2 from the germline V gene are LNHNV and YYDKDF (reference sequence). Trimming at V came to 5 bases and at J to 3 bases, leaving 5 bases not matched to a gene.

The chain has TRBV15 and TRBJ2-2; 8 nucleotides agree with TRBD1. The specimen was blood. This sequence was found in a woman aged 80 or older in good health. The CDR3 DNA follows: TGTGCCACCAGCGGAGGACAGGGCCACACCGGGGAGCTGTTTTTT. It yields the protein CATSGGQGHTGELFF.